The 4 T cell receptor beta chains below come from one sample, sequenced in a study of blood T cell repertoires in COVID-19. Assay: immunoSEQ multiplex PCR; the TCRdb copy retains only in-frame clones and omits some. Among about 220,000 clones listed, around 89% were seen once. Material for sequencing was PBMCs or T cells enriched from blood (not recorded which). These receptors were obtained from a woman aged 18-29 years in a cohort exposed to, infected with or recovered from COVID-19 (not recorded which).

V gene TRBV4-1 combines with J gene TRBJ2-1, with D possibly TRBD1 on 6 matching bases. Germline V gives CDR1 MGHRA, CDR2 YSYEKL. V dropped 5 bases and J dropped 13 bases, with 12 bases sitting between them. The CDR3 is made up of 11 amino acids. Here the CDR3 DNA reads TGCGCCAGCAGCAACCAGGACAGTCAGTTCTTC. It codes for CASSNQDSQFF.

This chain joins TRBV4-2 and TRBJ1-4; a weak D match, TRBD1 (6 bases). Germline CDR1 LGHNA, CDR2 YNFKEQ. Trimming removed 2 bases from V and 7 bases from J, with 23 bases in between. The CDR3 has 18 residues. The CDR3 DNA follows: TGTGCCAGCAGCCAAAGCCCTCCGGGCTTGGGGGCCGGTGAAAAACTGTTTTTT. Translating gives CASSQSPPGLGAGEKLFF.

CDR3 protein: CASSQDFGQGTYNEQFF. The CDR3 bases are TGTGCCAGCAGCCAAGATTTCGGACAGGGGACCTACAATGAGCAGTTCTTC. The chain carries TRBV3-1 (or the pseudogene TRBV3-2) and TRBJ2-1; 9 bases are a match to TRBD1. The CDR3 sequence is 17 residues long. J lost 2 bases, V lost 0 bases, and 5 bases had no gene match. CDR1 and CDR2 from the germline V gene are LGHDT and YNNKEL (reference sequence).

The rearrangement links TRBV7-9 to TRBJ2-3; D uncertain. Germline V lookup: CDR1 SEHNR, CDR2 FQNEAQ (reference sequence). Trimming took 5 bases from V and 4 from J, leaving 7 bases between them. The CDR3 covers 12 residues. CDR3 region: CASSLRPDTQYF. CDR3 in DNA: TGTGCCAGCAGCCTTCGTCCAGATACGCAGTATTTT.